These 18 T cell receptor beta chains came from one sample sequenced in a study of shared clonotypes between healthy human individuals. Profiled with immunoSEQ multiplex PCR; TCRdb holds only in-frame clones, not every one. The table has millions of clones, more than 90% seen once. Sequencing was performed on naive CD4+ T cells sorted from blood. Documented subset: CD45RA+ positively selected. These receptors all come from a man in his late teens or twenties in good health.

For this clone: Additional DNA sequences in this sample encode the identical CDR3. V gene TRBV19 combines with J gene TRBJ2-7; no clear D gene. Trimming stripped 3 bases from V and 2 bases from J, with 11 bases between. The CDR3 consists of 14 residues. Germline CDR1 LNHDA, CDR2 SQIVND (reference sequence). CDR3 coding DNA: TGTGCCAGTAGTATTGGTGCAGGTCCCTACGAGCAGTACTTC. This gives the protein CASSIGAGPYEQYF.

V usage is TRBV29-1 and J usage is TRBJ2-5; D remains ambiguous. Trimming shortened V by 8 bases and J by 5 bases, and 15 bases separated the two germline ends. The CDR3 is 12 amino acids. The V gene's germline CDR1 is SQVTM and CDR2 ANQGSEA. The CDR3 spells CSYSWGGETQYF. In nucleotides, the CDR3 is TGCAGCTATTCGTGGGGTGGGGAGACCCAGTACTTC.

The chain joins TRBV19 to TRBJ2-1; 9 positions agree with TRBD2. The junction had 13 bases not matched to a gene; V was cut back by 4 bases and J by 6 bases. The CDR3 extends over 17 amino acids. Germline CDR1 LNHDA, CDR2 SQIVND (reference sequence). The CDR3 spells CASSTKTSGIKFNEQFF. CDR3 DNA sequence: TGTGCCAGTAGTACAAAGACTAGCGGTATAAAGTTCAATGAGCAGTTCTTC.

The chain is built from TRBV10-1 and TRBJ2-4; TRBD2 matches 7 bases. The CDR3 spans 13 residues. The J segment lost 9 bases and the V segment lost 3 bases, leaving 5 bases of the junction unmatched. Germline values: CDR1 WNHNN, CDR2 SYGVQD (reference sequence). This CDR3 is CASSEFGEGIQYF. The DNA of the CDR3 is TGCGCCAGCAGTGAATTCGGGGAGGGCATTCAGTACTTC.

This clone has just one count. This rearrangement joins TRBV2 to TRBJ1-4; D ambiguous. Trimming removed 4 bases from V and 5 bases from J, with 5 bases in between. The CDR3 runs 12 residues. Germline CDR1 and CDR2: SNHLY and FYNNEI. CDR3 in amino acids: CASSALNEKLFF. CDR3 bases: TGTGCCAGCAGTGCCTTAAATGAAAAACTGTTTTTT.

The chain uses TRBV6-5 and TRBJ2-5, with D unresolved. Per germline, CDR1 MNHEY and CDR2 SVGAGI. This CDR3 is 15 amino acids long. V lost 0 bases and J 1 base, leaving 9 bases between the germline ends. CDR3 coding DNA: TGTGCCAGCAGTTACTCGATATGGGGCCAAGAGACCCAGTACTTC. It encodes CASSYSIWGQETQYF.

The chain recombines TRBV6-5 with TRBJ2-7; 8 nucleotides align to TRBD1. CDR3 size: 15 residues. Germline CDR1 MNHEY, CDR2 SVGAGI. J gave up 3 bases and V 6 bases, and 10 bases lay outside the gene matches. CDR3 sequence (DNA): TGTGCCAGCAGCCCTACCGGGACAGGTAACTACGAGCAGTACTTC. Residues: CASSPTGTGNYEQYF.

The chain couples TRBV6-1 to TRBJ1-5, with 7 nucleotides matching TRBD1. V was clipped by 6 bases and J by 4 bases; unmatched bases: 9. CDR3 length: 15 residues. The germline V gene encodes CDR1 MNHNS and CDR2 SASEGT. The CDR3 bases are TGTGCCAGCAGGACCGGGACAGCCTCAAATCAGCCCCAGCATTTT. This sequence encodes CASRTGTASNQPQHF.

J is TRBJ1-5 and V is TRBV16; 9 nucleotides agree with TRBD1. The CDR3 is made up of 17 amino acids. The trim removed 3 bases at V and 1 base at J, leaving 7 bases unmatched. Looked up from germline, CDR1 is KGHSY and CDR2 is FQNENV. CDR3 nucleotides: TGTGCCAGCAGCCAGAGGACAGGGGACCTAAGCAATCAGCCCCAGCATTTT. Translating it yields CASSQRTGDLSNQPQHF.

As concerns this clone: The identical CDR3 is also encoded by other nucleotide sequences in the sample. J is TRBJ1-6 and V is TRBV5-1; perhaps TRBD1 as D (5 bases). Trimming shortened V by 0 bases and J by 8 bases, and 12 bases separated the two germline ends. Germline V lookup: CDR1 SGHRS, CDR2 YFSETQ. The CDR3 runs to 15 residues. This chain's CDR3 is CASSLEGARDSPLHF. As DNA, the CDR3 is TGCGCCAGCAGCTTGGAAGGGGCAAGGGATTCACCCCTCCACTTT.

This chain joins TRBV4-3 and TRBJ2-7, with D unresolved. The CDR3 length is 17 residues. Germline CDR1 and CDR2: LGHNA and YSLEER. V lost 4 bases, J lost 0 bases, and 19 bases lay in between. The CDR3 protein is CASSPNFGRIPSYEQYF. The CDR3 nucleotides are TGCGCCAGCAGCCCCAATTTCGGACGCATCCCCTCCTACGAGCAGTACTTC.

The CDR3 nucleotides read TGTGCCAGCAGCCCAATTGGCTCGCCCTACAATGAGCAGTTCTTC. This translates into CASSPIGSPYNEQFF. The chain recombines TRBV9 with TRBJ2-1; D not resolved. V gave up 4 bases and J gave up 2 bases, with 13 bases separating them. CDR3 length: 15 residues. CDR1 and CDR2 from the germline V gene are SGDLS and YYNGEE.

The V gene is TRBV5-4, the J gene TRBJ2-7; 14 bases line up with TRBD2. V was pared by 4 bases and J by 3 bases, with 3 bases of the junction left unmatched. The germline V gene encodes CDR1 SGHNT and CDR2 YYREEE (reference sequence). The CDR3 runs 15 residues. The CDR3 nucleotides read TGTGCCAGCAGCGAAGGGACTAGCGGGAGCTACGAGCAGTACTTC. Protein: CASSEGTSGSYEQYF.

This chain links TRBV7-2 with TRBJ2-7; 7 bases map to TRBD2. The trim removed 3 bases at V and 9 bases at J, leaving 14 bases unmatched. This CDR3 contains 15 residues. Per germline, CDR1 SGHTA and CDR2 FQGNSA. In nucleotides, the CDR3 is TGTGCCAGCAGCTTTGAGTCTAGCGGTTCCCGAGGGCAGTACTTC. This sequence encodes CASSFESSGSRGQYF. The full variable domain, rest sourced from reference TRBV7-2 and TRBJ2-7, is GAGVSQSPSNKVTEKGKDVELRCDPISGHTALYWYRQSLGQGLEFLIYFQGNSAPDKSGLPSDRFSAERTGGSVSTLTIQRTQQEDSAVYLCASSFESSGSRGQYFGPGTRLTVT.

The V gene is TRBV6-1, the J gene TRBJ2-7; TRBD1 is a possible D gene (6 bases). Looked up from germline, CDR1 is MNHNS and CDR2 is SASEGT. With 6 bases removed from V and 5 bases from J, the gap between germline ends came to 14 bases. The CDR3 extends over 13 amino acids. In DNA, the CDR3 is TGTGCCAGCAGGAGATCCGGGACAAACGAGCAGTACTTC. Translation gives CASRRSGTNEQYF.

In its sample, this clone was seen once. This chain connects TRBV6-6 to TRBJ2-5; D possibly corresponds to TRBD2 (6 bases). V dropped 7 bases and J dropped 1 base, with 13 bases sitting between them. Germline V gives CDR1 MNHNY, CDR2 SVGAGI (reference sequence). The CDR3 totals 14 residues. The CDR3 DNA is TGTGCCAGCAACCCGGGACTTCGCCAAGAGACCCAGTACTTC. Translated, it gives CASNPGLRQETQYF.

The chain couples TRBV11-2 to TRBJ2-1; 12 positions match TRBD2. The length of the CDR3 is 16 residues. J was trimmed by 6 bases and V by 5 bases; bases with no gene match: 8. Germline V lookup: CDR1 SGHAT, CDR2 FQNNGV. CDR3 nucleotides: TGTGCCAGCAGCCCCCAGGGACTAGCGGGTGTCAATGAGCAGTTCTTC. Its protein product is CASSPQGLAGVNEQFF.

This chain joins TRBV7-9 and TRBJ1-6; the D gene is possibly TRBD1 (5 bases). Trimming pared 7 bases from V and 7 bases from J, leaving 17 bases between. CDR1 and CDR2 (germline): SEHNR, FQNEAQ (reference sequence). The CDR3 extends over 15 amino acids. In DNA, the CDR3 is TGTGCCAGCACCGCCCGTGGGGGTGCGAATTCACCCCTCCACTTT. Residues: CASTARGGANSPLHF.